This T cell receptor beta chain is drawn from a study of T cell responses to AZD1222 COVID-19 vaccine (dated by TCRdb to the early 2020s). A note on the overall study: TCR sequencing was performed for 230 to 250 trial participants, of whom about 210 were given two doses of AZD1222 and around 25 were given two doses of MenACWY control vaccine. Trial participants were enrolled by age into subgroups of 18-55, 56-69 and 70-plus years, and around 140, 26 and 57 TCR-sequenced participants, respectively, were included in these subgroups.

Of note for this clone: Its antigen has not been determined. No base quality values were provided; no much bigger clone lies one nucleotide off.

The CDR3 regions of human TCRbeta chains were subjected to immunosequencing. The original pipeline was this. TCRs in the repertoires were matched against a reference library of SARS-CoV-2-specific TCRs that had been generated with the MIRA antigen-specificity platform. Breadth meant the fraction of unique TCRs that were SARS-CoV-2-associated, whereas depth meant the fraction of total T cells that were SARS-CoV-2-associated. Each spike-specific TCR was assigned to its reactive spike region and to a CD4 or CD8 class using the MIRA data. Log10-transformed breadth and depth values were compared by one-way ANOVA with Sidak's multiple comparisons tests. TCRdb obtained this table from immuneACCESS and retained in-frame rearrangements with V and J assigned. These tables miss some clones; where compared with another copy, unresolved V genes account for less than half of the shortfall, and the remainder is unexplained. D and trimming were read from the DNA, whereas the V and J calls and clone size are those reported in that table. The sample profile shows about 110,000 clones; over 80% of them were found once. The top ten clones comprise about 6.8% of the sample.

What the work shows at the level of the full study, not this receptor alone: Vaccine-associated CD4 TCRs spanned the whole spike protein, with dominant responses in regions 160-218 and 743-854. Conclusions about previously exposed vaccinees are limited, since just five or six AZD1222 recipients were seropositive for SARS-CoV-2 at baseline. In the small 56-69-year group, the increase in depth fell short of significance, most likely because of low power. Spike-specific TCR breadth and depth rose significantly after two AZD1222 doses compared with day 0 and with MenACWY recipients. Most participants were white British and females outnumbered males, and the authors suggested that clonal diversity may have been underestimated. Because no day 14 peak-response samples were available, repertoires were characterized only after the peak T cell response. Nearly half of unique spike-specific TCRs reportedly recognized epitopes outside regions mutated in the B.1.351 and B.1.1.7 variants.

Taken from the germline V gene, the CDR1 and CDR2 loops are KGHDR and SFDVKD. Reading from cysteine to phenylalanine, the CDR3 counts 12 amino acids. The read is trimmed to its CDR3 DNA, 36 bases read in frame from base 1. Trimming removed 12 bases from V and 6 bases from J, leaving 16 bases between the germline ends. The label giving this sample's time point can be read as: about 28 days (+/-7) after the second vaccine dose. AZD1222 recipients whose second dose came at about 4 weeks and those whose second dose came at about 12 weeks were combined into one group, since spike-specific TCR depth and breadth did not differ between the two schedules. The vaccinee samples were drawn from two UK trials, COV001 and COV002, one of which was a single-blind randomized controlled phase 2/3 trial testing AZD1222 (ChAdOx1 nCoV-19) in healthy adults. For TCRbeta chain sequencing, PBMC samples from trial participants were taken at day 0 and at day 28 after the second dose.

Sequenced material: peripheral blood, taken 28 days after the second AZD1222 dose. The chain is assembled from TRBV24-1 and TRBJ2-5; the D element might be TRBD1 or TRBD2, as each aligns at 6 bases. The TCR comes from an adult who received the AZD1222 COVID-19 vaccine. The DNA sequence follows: TGTGCCCCTGTAGGGGGGCTGAAGACCCAGTACTTC. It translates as CAPVGGLKTQYF.